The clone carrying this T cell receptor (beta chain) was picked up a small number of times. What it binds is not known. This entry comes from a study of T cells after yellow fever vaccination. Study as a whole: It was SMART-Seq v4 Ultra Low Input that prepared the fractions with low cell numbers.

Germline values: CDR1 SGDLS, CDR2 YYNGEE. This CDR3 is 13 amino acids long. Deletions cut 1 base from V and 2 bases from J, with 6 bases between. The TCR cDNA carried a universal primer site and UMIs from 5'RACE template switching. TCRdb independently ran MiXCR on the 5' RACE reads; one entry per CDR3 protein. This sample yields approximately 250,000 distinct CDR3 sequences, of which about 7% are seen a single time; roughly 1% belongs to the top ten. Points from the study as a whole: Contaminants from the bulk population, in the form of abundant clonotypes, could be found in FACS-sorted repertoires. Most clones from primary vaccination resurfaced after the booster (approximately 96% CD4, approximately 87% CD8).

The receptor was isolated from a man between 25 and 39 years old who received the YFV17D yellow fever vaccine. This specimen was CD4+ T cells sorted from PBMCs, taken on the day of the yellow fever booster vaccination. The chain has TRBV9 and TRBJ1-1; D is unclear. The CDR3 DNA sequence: TGTGCCAGCAGCGTACGAGAAAACACTGAAGCTTTCTTT. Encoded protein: CASSVRENTEAFF.